The 30 T cell receptor beta chains listed next were all sequenced from one sample in a study of shared clonotypes between healthy human individuals. Sequencing used immunoSEQ multiplex PCR; TCRdb keeps in-frame clones, though not all of them. Of around 700,000 clones listed, 74% were seen once; the top ten hold approximately 1.6%. Sequenced material: memory CD4+ T cells sorted from blood. Subset of the sample: CD45RA-negative fraction. These receptor sequences come from a woman younger than 45 in good health.

This clone was counted ten times or more. In DNA, the CDR3 is TGTGCCAGCAGCGTACGGGCTTTGAACACTGAAGCTTTCTTT. Encoded protein: CASSVRALNTEAFF. V and J are TRBV5-5 and TRBJ1-1; D not certain. V was pared by 4 bases and J by 0 bases, with 10 bases between. The CDR3 is 14 residues long. Looked up from germline, CDR1 is SGHKS and CDR2 is YYEKEE (reference sequence).

V and J are TRBV19 and TRBJ1-2; TRBD1 matches 8 bases. Trimming took 7 bases from V and 8 from J; bases not matched to a gene: 18. There are 16 residues in the CDR3. Germline V gene sequence: CDR1 LNHDA, CDR2 SQIVND (reference sequence). In nucleotides, the CDR3 is TGTGCCAGTAATGCGGGGCCAGGGGGCGGTAATTGGGGCTACACCTTC. It yields the protein CASNAGPGGGNWGYTF.

This clone was picked up a small number of times. V gene TRBV2 combines with J gene TRBJ1-1; D is possibly TRBD1 (5 bases). The germline V gene encodes CDR1 SNHLY and CDR2 FYNNEI. Trimming took 6 bases from V and 3 from J, leaving 11 bases between them. The CDR3 is 13 residues long. CDR3 coding DNA: TGTGCCAGCAGGGGAATGGGGGACACTGAAGCTTTCTTT. Translated, it gives CASRGMGDTEAFF.

The CDR3 bases are TGTGCCAGCAGGGGAGGGGAGACCGGCTATGGCTACACCTTC. Its protein product is CASRGGETGYGYTF. J is TRBJ1-2 and V is TRBV28; D perhaps matches TRBD1 (5 bases). Between the trimmed V and J ends, which lost 6 bases and 4 bases, there was a span of 15 bases. The CDR3 extends over 14 amino acids. Germline lookup yields CDR1 MDHEN and CDR2 SYDVKM.

This clone came up a few times. The CDR3 sequence is CASTGSGGGYTF. Written as DNA, the CDR3 is TGTGCCAGCACGGGCAGTGGGGGTGGCTACACCTTC. The V gene is TRBV6-5, the J gene TRBJ1-2; D possibly corresponds to TRBD1 (5 bases). From germline, CDR1 is MNHEY and CDR2 SVGAGI. The germline V and J ends were trimmed by 7 bases and 7 bases, with 13 bases remaining between them. The CDR3 is 12 amino acids.

The genes are TRBV6-5 and TRBJ2-7; D is perhaps TRBD1 (6 bases). Trimming pared 5 bases from V and 7 bases from J, leaving 15 bases between. CDR3 size: 13 residues. Germline V gene data show CDR1 as MNHEY and CDR2 as SVGAGI. The CDR3 loop reads CASSATGLREQYF. The DNA for the CDR3 is TGTGCCAGCAGTGCTACAGGGTTACGGGAGCAGTACTTC.

As concerns this clone: It is likely a read error: a sequence one base away is far more abundant. This sample also contains other DNA sequences that code for the same CDR3. This chain uses TRBV5-1 with TRBJ1-1; the D gene is possibly TRBD1 (5 bases). The V end was cut by 2 bases, the J end by 4 bases, with 9 bases between. This CDR3 spans 13 amino acids. The germline V gene encodes CDR1 SGHRS and CDR2 YFSETQ. The CDR3 nucleotides read TGCGCCAGCAGCTTCGCTGGGGGCACTGAAGCTTTCTTT. It encodes CASSFAGGTEAFF.

The chain couples TRBV10-1 to TRBJ2-3; possibly TRBD1 or TRBD2 for D (5 bases each). Germline V lookup: CDR1 WNHNN, CDR2 SYGVQD (reference sequence). Deletions cut 5 bases from V and 8 bases from J, with 14 bases between. The CDR3 runs 13 residues. The CDR3 nucleotides are TGCGCCAGCAGTAAACCGGGACGGACTACGCAGTATTTT. Amino acids: CASSKPGRTTQYF.

This chain uses TRBV5-4 with TRBJ2-1, with D uncertain. CDR1 and CDR2 (germline): SGHNT, YYREEE (reference sequence). V was shortened by 0 bases and J by 4 bases, with 11 bases between the two germline ends. The CDR3 extends over 15 amino acids. The CDR3 sequence: CASSLAVGEYNEQFF. DNA of the CDR3: TGTGCCAGCAGCTTGGCGGTCGGAGAATACAATGAGCAGTTCTTC.

This clone showed up many times. This chain connects TRBV29-1 to TRBJ2-7; D is undetermined. V gave up 7 bases and J gave up 6 bases, with 16 bases separating them. The germline gives CDR1 SQVTM, CDR2 ANQGSEA. The CDR3 has 12 amino acids. CDR3 bases: TGCAGCGGCTCGACAAGTTCGGGCGAGCAGTACTTC. This codes for CSGSTSSGEQYF.

The chain recombines TRBV5-5 with TRBJ2-3; D tentatively reads TRBD1 or TRBD2 (5 bases each). The CDR3 loop spans 14 amino acids. In germline, CDR1 is SGHKS, CDR2 YYEKEE (reference sequence). V was trimmed by 1 base and J by 2 bases, leaving 8 bases between them. The CDR3 DNA follows: TGTGCCAGCAGCTTGTGGGGGATCACAGATACGCAGTATTTT. Translation: CASSLWGITDTQYF.

V gene TRBV5-1 combines with J gene TRBJ2-3; D is possibly TRBD1 or TRBD2 (5 bases each). Trimming pared 0 bases from V and 1 base from J, leaving 12 bases between. Germline values: CDR1 SGHRS, CDR2 YFSETQ. This CDR3 spans 16 amino acids. The CDR3 protein is CASSLDVQGGTDTQYF. DNA of the CDR3: TGCGCCAGCAGCTTGGACGTGCAGGGAGGCACAGATACGCAGTATTTT.

This rearrangement joins TRBV28 to TRBJ1-5; TRBD1 agrees at 7 bases. J gave up 3 bases and V 3 bases, and 17 bases lay outside the gene matches. CDR1 and CDR2 from the germline V gene are MDHEN and SYDVKM. This CDR3 is built from 19 residues. CDR3 bases: TGTGCCAGCAGTTTTGCCCGCGGCCGACCAGGGGGGACCAATCAGCCCCAGCATTTT. Protein product: CASSFARGRPGGTNQPQHF.

Turning to this clone: This sample also contains other DNA sequences that code for the same CDR3. The rearrangement joins TRBV29-1 to TRBJ1-2; 8 bases line up with TRBD1. This CDR3 has 12 amino acids. Germline V gene sequence: CDR1 SQVTM, CDR2 ANQGSEA. V gave up 7 bases and J gave up 3 bases; unmatched junction bases: 4. In nucleotides, the CDR3 is TGCAGCGGATCGGGACAGGACTATGGCTACACCTTC. Its protein is CSGSGQDYGYTF.

This clone was counted once. A read error may explain this, as a much larger clone is one base away. V usage is TRBV7-2 and J usage is TRBJ2-7; D not resolved. There are 12 residues in the CDR3. Germline CDR1 reads SGHTA; CDR2 reads FQGNSA. V lost 1 base, J lost 2 bases, and 3 bases lay in between. The CDR3: CASSLVPYEQYF. In nucleotides, the CDR3 is TGTGCCAGCAGCTTAGTCCCCTACGAGCAGTACTTC.

This rearrangement joins TRBV6-5 to TRBJ2-2; no firm D call. Germline lookup yields CDR1 MNHEY and CDR2 SVGAGI. V was cut by 7 bases and J by 8 bases, with 14 bases left in between. The CDR3 loop spans 13 amino acids. The CDR3 coding sequence is TGTGCCAGCAAATTCAGGAATGTAGGGGAGCTGTTTTTT. It specifies CASKFRNVGELFF.

This sequence joins TRBV4-1 and TRBJ1-5; D remains unclear. Deletions cut 1 base from V and 6 bases from J, with 28 bases between. This CDR3 has 20 residues. The germline CDR1 and CDR2 sequences are MGHRA and YSYEKL. The CDR3 coding sequence is TGCGCCAGCAGCCAAGTCCCGGTCCCAATACGATACCGGGCCTTTCAGCCCCAGCATTTT. Encoded protein: CASSQVPVPIRYRAFQPQHF.

The chain couples TRBV11-2 to TRBJ1-2; tentative D call: TRBD1 (5 bases). Trimming pared 1 base from V and 8 bases from J, leaving 14 bases between. CDR3 length: 14 amino acids. From germline, CDR1 is SGHAT and CDR2 FQNNGV. The CDR3 loop reads CASSLGGRVEGYTF. For the CDR3, the DNA is TGTGCCAGCAGCTTAGGCGGCAGGGTGGAGGGCTACACCTTC.

The sample holds a few counts of this clone. The chain has TRBV5-1 and TRBJ2-1; TRBD1 agrees at 9 bases. From germline, CDR1 is SGHRS and CDR2 YFSETQ. Germline trimming cut 1 base from V and 7 bases from J; bases unmatched to any gene: 6. This CDR3 spans 15 amino acids. The CDR3 sequence is CASSLFGQGNNEQFF. The CDR3 DNA is TGCGCCAGCAGCTTGTTCGGACAGGGGAATAATGAGCAGTTCTTC.

Concerning this clone: A much larger clone differs from this one at a single base, so this may be a read error. V gene TRBV2 combines with J gene TRBJ2-2, with 7 bases identical to TRBD1. Trimming cost V 6 bases and J 0 bases; bases outside gene matches: 1. The V gene's germline CDR1 is SNHLY and CDR2 FYNNEI. The CDR3 sequence is 14 residues long. CDR3 bases: TGTGCCAGCAGGGGACAGCCGAACACCGGGGAGCTGTTTTTT. This sequence encodes CASRGQPNTGELFF.

The DNA for the CDR3 is TGTGCCAGCAGCCTACCGGGACTAGCAGAACAAGAGACCCAGTACTTC. The encoded protein is CASSLPGLAEQETQYF. The chain joins TRBV14 to TRBJ2-5; 9 bases line up with TRBD2. The germline V gene encodes CDR1 SGHDN and CDR2 FVKESK. The J segment lost 2 bases and the V segment lost 4 bases, leaving 8 bases of the junction unmatched. The CDR3 extends over 16 amino acids.

V gene TRBV10-1 combines with J gene TRBJ1-5; TRBD1 might be the D (5 bases). From germline, CDR1 is WNHNN and CDR2 SYGVQD (reference sequence). The CDR3 has 13 residues. Trimming stripped 2 bases from V and 5 bases from J, with 7 bases between. The CDR3 loop reads CASSEGGYQPQHF. The CDR3 DNA reads as TGCGCCAGCAGTGAGGGGGGATATCAGCCCCAGCATTTT.

Remarks on this clone: Distinct nucleotide sequences in the sample also encode this CDR3. The rearrangement uses TRBV18 and TRBJ1-4; D possibly corresponds to TRBD1 (6 bases). The germline V and J ends were trimmed by 3 bases and 1 base, with 12 bases remaining between them. The germline V gene has CDR1 KGHSH and CDR2 LQKENI. The CDR3 contains 16 residues. The CDR3 DNA is TGTGCCAGCTCACCCACAGGGCAATTAACTAATGAAAAACTGTTTTTT. It is translated as CASSPTGQLTNEKLFF.

The chain carries TRBV7-8 and TRBJ1-3; D might be TRBD1 (5 bases). Trimming shortened V by 2 bases and J by 0 bases, and 17 bases separated the two germline ends. The CDR3 consists of 18 residues. In germline, CDR1 is SGHVS, CDR2 FQNEAQ. CDR3 loop: CASSLYPGWGSSGNTIYF. The DNA for the CDR3 is TGTGCCAGCAGCTTATATCCGGGGTGGGGGAGCTCTGGAAACACCATATATTTT. Full variable domain (missing parts from reference TRBV7-8 and TRBJ1-3): GAGVSQSPRYKVAKRGQDVALRCDPISGHVSLFWYQQALGQGPEFLTYFQNEAQLDKSGLPSDRFFAERPEGSVSTLKIQRTQQEDSAVYLCASSLYPGWGSSGNTIYFGEGSWLTVV.

The chain employs TRBV5-5 and TRBJ1-1, with D perhaps TRBD1 (5 bases). The CDR3 runs to 13 residues. V lost 4 bases, J lost 6 bases, and 13 bases lay in between. The germline V gene has CDR1 SGHKS and CDR2 YYEKEE (reference sequence). In DNA, the CDR3 is TGTGCCAGCAGCAGGGACGGGCTCGCTGAAGCTTTCTTT. It yields the protein CASSRDGLAEAFF.

This clone was observed a few times. The rearrangement uses TRBV11-2 and TRBJ2-3, with 9 positions matching TRBD1. Trimming cost V 5 bases and J 5 bases; bases outside gene matches: 5. CDR1 SGHAT and CDR2 FQNNGV come from the germline V gene. The CDR3 runs 14 residues. The chain's CDR3 is CASSDGQGIDTQYF. In DNA form, the CDR3 reads TGTGCCAGCAGCGACGGACAGGGGATAGATACGCAGTATTTT. The full variable domain, its missing parts supplied by reference TRBV11-2 and TRBJ2-3, is EAGVAQSPRYKIIEKRQSVAFWCNPISGHATLYWYQQILGQGPKLLIQFQNNGVVDDSQLPKDRFSAERLKGVDSTLKIQPAKLEDSAVYLCASSDGQGIDTQYFGPGTRLTVL.

The V and J genes are TRBV7-8 and TRBJ2-5; D call uncertain. The J call may be faulty, since TRBJ2-7 better matches the DNA end. CDR1 is SGHVS, CDR2 FQNEAQ, per germline. The CDR3 totals 14 residues. The chain's CDR3 is CASTPRVFGYEQYF. CDR3 nucleotide sequence: TGTGCCAGCACCCCACGAGTATTCGGCTACGAGCAGTACTTC.

This chain connects TRBV7-3 to TRBJ2-1; the match to TRBD2 covers 12 bases. The CDR3 loop spans 16 amino acids. J was trimmed by 7 bases and V by 1 base; bases with no gene match: 5. The germline V gene encodes CDR1 SGHTA and CDR2 FQGTGA. The chain's CDR3 is CASSLRLAGERNEQFF. The CDR3 nucleotides are TGTGCCAGCAGCTTAAGACTAGCGGGAGAACGTAATGAGCAGTTCTTC.

Concerning this clone: Other DNA variants within this sample encode the same CDR3. The V call is TRBV11-2, the J call TRBJ2-2; D may be TRBD2 (6 bases). The germline V and J ends were trimmed by 2 bases and 5 bases, with 9 bases remaining between them. This CDR3 has 14 amino acids. Germline CDR1 and CDR2: SGHAT and FQNNGV. CDR3 sequence (DNA): TGTGCCAGCAGCTTACAGGGAGGAACCGGGGAGCTGTTTTTT. It specifies CASSLQGGTGELFF.

This chain uses TRBV6-6 with TRBJ2-3; 7 bases line up with TRBD2. From germline, CDR1 is MNHNY and CDR2 SVGAGI (reference sequence). The CDR3 is 14 residues long. The V and J ends lost 1 base and 5 bases, in that order; junction bases with no gene match: 3. The CDR3, as DNA: TGTGCCAGCAGTTACTGGGGAGGGGAAGATACGCAGTATTTT. As protein: CASSYWGGEDTQYF.